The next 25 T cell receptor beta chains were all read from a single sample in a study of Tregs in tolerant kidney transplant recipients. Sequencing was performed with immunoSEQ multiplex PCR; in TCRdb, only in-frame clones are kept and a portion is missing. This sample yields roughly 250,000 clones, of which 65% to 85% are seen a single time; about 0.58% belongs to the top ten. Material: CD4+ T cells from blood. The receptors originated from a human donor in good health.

CDR3 in amino acids: CASSRTFQLSSNEQFF. CDR3 coding DNA: TGTGCCAGCAGTCGCACTTTCCAACTTAGTTCGAATGAGCAGTTCTTC. The rearrangement uses TRBV27 and TRBJ2-1; D is ambiguous. Germline-derived CDR1 and CDR2 are MNHEY and SMNVEV (reference sequence). The CDR3 length is 16 residues. V was cut by 5 bases and J by 7 bases, with 21 bases left in between.

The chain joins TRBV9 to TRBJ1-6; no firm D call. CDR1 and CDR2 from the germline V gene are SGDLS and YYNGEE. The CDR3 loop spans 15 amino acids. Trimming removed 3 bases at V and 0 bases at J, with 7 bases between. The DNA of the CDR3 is TGTGCCAGCAGCGCGGGGAGCTCCTATAATTCACCCCTCCACTTT. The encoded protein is CASSAGSSYNSPLHF.

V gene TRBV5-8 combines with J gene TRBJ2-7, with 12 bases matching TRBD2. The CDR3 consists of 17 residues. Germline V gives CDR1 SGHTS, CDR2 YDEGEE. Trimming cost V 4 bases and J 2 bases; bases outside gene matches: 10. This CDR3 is CASSRRLAGAYPYEQYF. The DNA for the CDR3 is TGTGCCAGCAGCCGACGACTAGCGGGGGCCTACCCCTACGAGCAGTACTTC.

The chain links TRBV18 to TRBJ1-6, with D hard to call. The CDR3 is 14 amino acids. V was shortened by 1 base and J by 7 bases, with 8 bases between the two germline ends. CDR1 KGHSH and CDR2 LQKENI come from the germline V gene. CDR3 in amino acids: CASSPQAMNSPLHF. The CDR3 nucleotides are TGTGCCAGCTCACCACAGGCTATGAATTCACCCCTCCACTTT.

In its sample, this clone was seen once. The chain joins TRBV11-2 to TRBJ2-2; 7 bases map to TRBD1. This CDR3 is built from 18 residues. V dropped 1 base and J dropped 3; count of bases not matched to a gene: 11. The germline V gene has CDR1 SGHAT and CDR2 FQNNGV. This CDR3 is CASSLGYTGTDYTGELFF. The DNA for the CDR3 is TGTGCCAGCAGCTTAGGATATACCGGGACAGACTACACCGGGGAGCTGTTTTTT.

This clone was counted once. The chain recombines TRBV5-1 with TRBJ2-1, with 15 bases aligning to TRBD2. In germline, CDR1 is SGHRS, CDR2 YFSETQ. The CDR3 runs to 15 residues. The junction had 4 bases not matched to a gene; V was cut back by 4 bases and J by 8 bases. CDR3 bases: TGCGCCAGCAGCCTCGGACTAGCGGGAGGGGATGAGCAGTTCTTC. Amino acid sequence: CASSLGLAGGDEQFF.

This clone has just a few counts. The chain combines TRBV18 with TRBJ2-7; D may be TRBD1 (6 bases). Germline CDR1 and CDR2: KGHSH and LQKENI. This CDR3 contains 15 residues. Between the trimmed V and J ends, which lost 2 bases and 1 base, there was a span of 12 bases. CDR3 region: CASSPSRDTSYEQYF. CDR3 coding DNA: TGTGCCAGCTCACCATCGAGGGACACATCCTACGAGCAGTACTTC.

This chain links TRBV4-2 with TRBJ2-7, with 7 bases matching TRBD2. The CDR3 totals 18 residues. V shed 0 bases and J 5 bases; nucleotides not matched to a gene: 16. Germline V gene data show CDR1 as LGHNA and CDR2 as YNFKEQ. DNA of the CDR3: TGTGCCAGCAGCCAAGAGACCAGGACTAGTAATAAAGGAGACGAGCAGTACTTC. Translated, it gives CASSQETRTSNKGDEQYF.

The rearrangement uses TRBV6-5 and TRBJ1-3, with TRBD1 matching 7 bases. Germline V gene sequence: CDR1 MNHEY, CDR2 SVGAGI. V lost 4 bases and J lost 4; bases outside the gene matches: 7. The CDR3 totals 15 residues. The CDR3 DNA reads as TGTGCCAGCAGTTCTCCGACAGGGTCAGGAAACACCATATATTTT. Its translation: CASSSPTGSGNTIYF.

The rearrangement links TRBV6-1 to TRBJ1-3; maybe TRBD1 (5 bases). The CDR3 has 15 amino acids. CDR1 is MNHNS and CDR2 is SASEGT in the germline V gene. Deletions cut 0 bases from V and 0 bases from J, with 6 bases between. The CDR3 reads CASSEADISGNTIYF. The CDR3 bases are TGTGCCAGCAGTGAAGCGGACATCTCTGGAAACACCATATATTTT.

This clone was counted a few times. The CDR3 bases are TGTGCCAGCAGCCTCGGGCAGGCGGTAGTATCACCCCTCCACTTT. Translation gives CASSLGQAVVSPLHF. The chain couples TRBV5-4 to TRBJ1-6, with no clear D. CDR1 is SGHNT and CDR2 is YYREEE in the germline V gene (reference sequence). The ends were cut back, 4 bases at V and 10 bases at J, with 18 bases in the middle. This CDR3 spans 15 amino acids.

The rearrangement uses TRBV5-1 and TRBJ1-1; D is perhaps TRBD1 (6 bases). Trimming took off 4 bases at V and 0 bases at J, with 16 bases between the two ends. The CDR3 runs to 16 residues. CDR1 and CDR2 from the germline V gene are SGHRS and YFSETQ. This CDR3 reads CASSVSTQGMNTEAFF. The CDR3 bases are TGCGCCAGCAGCGTATCTACACAGGGTATGAACACTGAAGCTTTCTTT.

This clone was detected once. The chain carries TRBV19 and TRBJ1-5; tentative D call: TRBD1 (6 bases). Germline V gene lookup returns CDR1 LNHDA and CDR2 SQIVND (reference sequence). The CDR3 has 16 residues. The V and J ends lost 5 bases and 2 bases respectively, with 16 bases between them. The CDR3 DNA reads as TGTGCCAGTAGTTGGGGGGGGGCTGGTGGCAATCAGCCCCAGCATTTT. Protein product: CASSWGGAGGNQPQHF. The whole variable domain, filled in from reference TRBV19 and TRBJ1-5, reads DGGITQSPKYLFRKEGQNVTLSCEQNLNHDAMYWYRQDPGQGLRLIYYSQIVNDFQKGDIAEGYSVSREKKESFPLTVTSAQKNPTAFYLCASSWGGAGGNQPQHFGDGTRLSIL.

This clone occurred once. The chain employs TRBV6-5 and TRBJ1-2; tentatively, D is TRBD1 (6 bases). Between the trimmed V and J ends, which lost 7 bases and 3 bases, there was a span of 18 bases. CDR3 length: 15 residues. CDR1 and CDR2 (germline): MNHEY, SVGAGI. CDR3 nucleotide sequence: TGTGCCAGCACCATTGAGGTGGACAGTGACTATGGCTACACCTTC. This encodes CASTIEVDSDYGYTF.

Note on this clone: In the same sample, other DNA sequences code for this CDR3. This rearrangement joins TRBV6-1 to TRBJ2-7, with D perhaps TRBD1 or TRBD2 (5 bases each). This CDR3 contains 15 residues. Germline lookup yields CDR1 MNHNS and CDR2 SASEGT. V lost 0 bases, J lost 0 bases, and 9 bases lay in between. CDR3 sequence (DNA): TGTGCCAGCAGTGAAGCTGGGACCAGCTCCTACGAGCAGTACTTC. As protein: CASSEAGTSSYEQYF.

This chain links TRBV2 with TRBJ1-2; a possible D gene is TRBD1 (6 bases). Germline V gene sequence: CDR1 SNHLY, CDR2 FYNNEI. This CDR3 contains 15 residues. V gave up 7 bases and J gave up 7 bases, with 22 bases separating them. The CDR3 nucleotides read TGTGCCAGCACACCTACCGGGGGCCCCCTCCTTGGCTACACCTTC. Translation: CASTPTGGPLLGYTF.

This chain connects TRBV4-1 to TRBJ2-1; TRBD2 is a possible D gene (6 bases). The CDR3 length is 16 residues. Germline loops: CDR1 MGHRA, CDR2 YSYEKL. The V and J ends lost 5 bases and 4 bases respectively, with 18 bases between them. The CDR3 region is CASSTGALAPYNEQFF. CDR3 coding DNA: TGCGCCAGCAGCACTGGTGCCCTAGCGCCGTACAATGAGCAGTTCTTC.

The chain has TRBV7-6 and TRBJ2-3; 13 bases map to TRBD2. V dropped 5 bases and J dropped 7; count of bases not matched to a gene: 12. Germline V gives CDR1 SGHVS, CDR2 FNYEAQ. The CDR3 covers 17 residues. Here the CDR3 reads CASSLTGTSGALNTQYF. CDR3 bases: TGTGCCAGCAGCCTTACCGGGACTAGCGGGGCGCTGAATACGCAGTATTTT. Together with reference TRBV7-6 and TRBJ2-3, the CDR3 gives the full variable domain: GAGVSQSPRYKVTKRGQDVALRCDPISGHVSLYWYRQALGQGPEFLTYFNYEAQQDKSGLPNDRFSAERPEGSISTLTIQRTEQRDSAMYRCASSLTGTSGALNTQYFGPGTRLTVL.

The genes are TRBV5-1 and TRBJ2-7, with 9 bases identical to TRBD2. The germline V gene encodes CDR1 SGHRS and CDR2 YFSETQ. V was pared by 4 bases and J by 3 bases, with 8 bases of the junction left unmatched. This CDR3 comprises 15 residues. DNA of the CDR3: TGCGCCAGCAGCGTCTTAGCGGGAGAACTCTACGAGCAGTACTTC. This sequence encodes CASSVLAGELYEQYF.

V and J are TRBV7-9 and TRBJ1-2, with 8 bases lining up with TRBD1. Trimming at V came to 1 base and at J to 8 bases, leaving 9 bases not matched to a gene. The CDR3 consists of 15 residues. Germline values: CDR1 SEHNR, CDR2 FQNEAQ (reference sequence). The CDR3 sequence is CASSLEWAGGKGYTF. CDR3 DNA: TGTGCCAGCAGCTTAGAGTGGGCAGGGGGCAAAGGCTACACCTTC.

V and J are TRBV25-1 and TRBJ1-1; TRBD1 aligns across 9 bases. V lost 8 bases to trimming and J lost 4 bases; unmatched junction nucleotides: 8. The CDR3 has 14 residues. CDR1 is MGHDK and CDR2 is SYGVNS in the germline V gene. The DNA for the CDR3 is TGTGCCAGCGCGGCCGGGACAGGGATCACTGAAGCTTTCTTT. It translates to CASAAGTGITEAFF.

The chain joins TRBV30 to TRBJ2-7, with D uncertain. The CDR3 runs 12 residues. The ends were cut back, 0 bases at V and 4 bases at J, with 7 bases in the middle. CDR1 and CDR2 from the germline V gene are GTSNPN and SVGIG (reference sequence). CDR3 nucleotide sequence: TGTGCCTGGAGTGTGGCGTCGTACGAGCAGTACTTC. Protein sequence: CAWSVASYEQYF.

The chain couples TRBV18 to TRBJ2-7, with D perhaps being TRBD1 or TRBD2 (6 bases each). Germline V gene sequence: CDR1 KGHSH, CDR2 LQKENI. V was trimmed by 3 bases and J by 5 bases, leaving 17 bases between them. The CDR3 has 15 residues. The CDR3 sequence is CASSPSWGAENEQYF. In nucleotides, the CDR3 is TGTGCCAGCTCACCTAGTTGGGGGGCAGAAAACGAGCAGTACTTC.

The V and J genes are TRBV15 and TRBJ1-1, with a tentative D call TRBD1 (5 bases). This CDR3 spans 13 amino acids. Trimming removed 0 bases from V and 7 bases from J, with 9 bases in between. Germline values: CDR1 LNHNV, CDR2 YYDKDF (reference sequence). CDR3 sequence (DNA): TGTGCCACCAGCAGAGAGGGACGGCTTGAAGCTTTCTTT. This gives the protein CATSREGRLEAFF.

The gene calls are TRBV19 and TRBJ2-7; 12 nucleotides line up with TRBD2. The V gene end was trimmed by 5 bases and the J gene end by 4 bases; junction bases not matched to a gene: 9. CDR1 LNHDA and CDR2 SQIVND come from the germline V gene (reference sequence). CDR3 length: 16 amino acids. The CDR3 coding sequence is TGTGCCAGTAGTCCACGGGGCGGACTAGCGGGGTACGAGCAGTACTTC. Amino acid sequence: CASSPRGGLAGYEQYF.